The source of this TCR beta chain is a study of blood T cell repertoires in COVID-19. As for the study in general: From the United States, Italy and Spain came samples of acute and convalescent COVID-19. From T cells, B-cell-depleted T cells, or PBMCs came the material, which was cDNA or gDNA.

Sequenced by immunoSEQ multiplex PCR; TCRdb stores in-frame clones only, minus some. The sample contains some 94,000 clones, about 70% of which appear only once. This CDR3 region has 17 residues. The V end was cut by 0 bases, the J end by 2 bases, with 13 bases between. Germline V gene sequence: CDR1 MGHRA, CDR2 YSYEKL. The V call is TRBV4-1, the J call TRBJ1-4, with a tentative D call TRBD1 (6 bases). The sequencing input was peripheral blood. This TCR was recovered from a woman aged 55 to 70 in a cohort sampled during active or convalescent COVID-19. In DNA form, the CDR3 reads TGCGCCAGCAGCCAAGAAGGGGGGGCGCTGACTAATGAAAAACTGTTTTTT. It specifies CASSQEGGALTNEKLFF.